This T cell receptor beta chain was retrieved from a study of vaccination and CD4 T cells after COVID-19 (dated by TCRdb to the early 2020s). For the wider study: Every convalescent patient had a positive nasal swab PCR test for SARS-CoV-2, with mild disease in 8 to 10 patients and severe disease in one. Six males and four females were included in the convalescent cohort, with two Hispanic individuals, seven Caucasians, two Asians and one multiracial person represented. Each participant got two doses of either the Pfizer-BioNTech BNT162b2 vaccine (n=8) or the Moderna mRNA-1273 vaccine (n=2). Post-COVID blood samples were collected from convalescent patients a median of roughly 100 days after diagnosis, with a range of about 30 to 170 days. Post-vaccine blood samples were obtained a median of around 74 days after the second vaccine dose, with a range of about 14 to 250 days. Culture stimuli were overlapping spike peptide pools from SARS-CoV-2 and from the common cold coronaviruses HCoV-NL63, HCoV-OC43 and HCoV-229E. In control cultures, a CEFX viral epitope pool was used as positive control, an HIV-1 Nef peptide pool was used as negative control, or no peptide was added. In roughly 10 COVID-19 convalescent patients and a handful of infection-naive healthy vaccine recipients, the spike-specific CD4+ TCR repertoire before mRNA vaccination was compared with the repertoire after mRNA vaccination.

Sample treatment or condition, as interpreted from the label and publication: approximately 10-day PBMC culture with coronavirus spike peptide pools or control peptides (ViraFEST assay). The study used the ViraFEST assay, which expanded antigen-specific T cells with peptide pools and then identified expanded clonotypes by TCR sequencing. The positive SARS-CoV-2 PCR tests of the convalescent patients were dated from March to December 2020, before the Alpha, Beta and Delta variants emerged in the United States. Each well held 2.2 million or so PBMCs cultured with roughly 10 ug/ml peptide pools in IMDM containing about 5% human AB serum and approximately 10 IU/ml IL-2. Half of the culture medium was replaced with fresh IL-2-containing medium on days 3 and 7. After approximately 10 days of culture, CD4+ T cells were isolated by negative selection using the EasySep CD4+ T cell isolation kit. Ficoll-Paque Plus gradient centrifugation was used to isolate PBMCs from whole blood, and the isolated PBMCs were then either used fresh or cryopreserved at -140C. Triplicate wells were generally used for each culture condition.

A note on this clonotype: Its specific antigen is unknown. Nothing much larger sits one base from this clone, and base qualities are not available.

What the work shows at the level of the full study, not this receptor alone: The median count of SARS-CoV-2-reactive clonotypes went up from 20 to 25 after infection to a few dozen after vaccination, although the change was not significant. Of the vaccine-specific clones found in convalescent patients, nearly all (304 of 307) were mono-reactive for SARS-CoV-2 spike instead of being cross-reactive with common cold coronaviruses. The number of convalescent patients in the study was relatively small, and the study did not examine early timepoints following natural infection. Among convalescent patients, a median about 87% of the SARS-CoV-2-reactive clones seen after vaccination appeared only after vaccination, which suggests priming specific to the vaccine.

The method was PCR. At the Johns Hopkins FTIC core, DNA from the cultured CD4+ T cells underwent TCR sequencing with the Oncomine TCR Beta short-read assay. Genomic DNA was extracted from the cultured CD4+ T cells with the QIAamp micro DNA kit. The Oncomine TCR Beta libraries from cultured CD4+ T cells were pooled using unique dual indexes and then sequenced on an Illumina iSeq 100. As for the original processing: Non-productive sequences were removed, and CDR3s that did not start with C, did not end with F or W, or were shorter than 7 amino acids were discarded. The MANAFEST web application was used to identify antigen-specific clonotypes by comparing peptide-stimulated wells against reference wells and other culture wells. For a clone to be called positive, the clone needed an FDR below 0.05, an odds ratio above 5, and a productive frequency above 0.1% in at least two of three replicate wells. Clonotypes that were significantly expanded in both SARS-CoV-2 spike wells and at least one common cold coronavirus spike condition were defined as cross-reactive. Levenshtein distances (stringdist) and unrooted phylogenetic trees (ape) in R version 3.6.1 were used to assess CDR3 homology. TCRdb applied fastp at Q25 and MiXCR to the public reads, then kept only in-frame beta chains. Rows are combined by CDR3 protein, so each entry shows the most common genes and DNA. The V and J calls come from TCRdb's annotation, not from the publication. The sample table shows some 10,000 distinct CDR3 sequences, and roughly a fifth are seen once. The ten top clones hold 12% of the sample.

The CDR3 numbers 17 residues from cysteine through phenylalanine. Solely the CDR3 DNA is kept, with 51 bases framed from the first base. The CDR1 and CDR2 encoded by the germline V gene (reference sequence) are SGHNT and YYREEE. The V end gives up 1 base and the J end 9 bases, leaving 13 bases in the junction not matched to a gene. The receptor was isolated from a human donor who had recovered from COVID-19. The chain is assembled from TRBV5-4 and TRBJ2-1; a stretch of 10 junction bases matches TRBD1. Specimen: CD4+ T cells from blood, cultured in vitro, collected after SARS-CoV-2 vaccination. The nucleotide sequence reads as follows: TGTGCCAGCAGCTTGTCAATCCCGGACAGGGGGTTTTGTGAGCAGTTCTTC. It translates as CASSLSIPDRGFCEQFF.